These 27 T cell receptor beta chains came from one sample sequenced in a study of T cell changes during pregnancy in multiple sclerosis (dated by TCRdb to about 2019). The library was generated by the immunoSEQ multiplex PCR assay. This is the immuneACCESS table as TCRdb keeps it, with only in-frame sequences that have V and J called. A part of the clones is gone; compared with another copy, unresolved V genes explain less than half, and the rest is unexplained. The sample includes about 110,000 clones, with around 92% observed a single time. 1.5% to 2% of the sample is in the top ten clones. The sequencing here drew on peripheral blood, taken after pregnancy. All receptors come from a female donor with multiple sclerosis, enrolled in a pregnancy study.

The V and J genes are TRBV7-3 and TRBJ1-1, with a weak D call TRBD1 (6 bases). Trimming took off 5 bases at V and 1 base at J, with 8 bases between the two ends. Germline V gene sequence: CDR1 SGHTA, CDR2 FQGTGA. This CDR3 region has 13 residues. CDR3 region: CASSRGQNTEAFF. The CDR3 region has the DNA TGTGCCAGCAGCAGGGGACAGAACACTGAAGCTTTCTTT.

CDR3: CASVGTVEAFF. The CDR3 DNA follows: TGTGCCAGTGTCGGGACAGTTGAAGCTTTCTTT. The V and J genes are TRBV19 and TRBJ1-1; TRBD1 matches at 7 bases. V lost 8 bases, J lost 7 bases, and 4 bases stayed unmatched. Germline V lookup: CDR1 LNHDA, CDR2 SQIVND (reference sequence). The CDR3 contains 11 residues.

V and J are TRBV5-6 and TRBJ2-3; 10 bases fit TRBD2. V lost 2 bases to trimming and J lost 6 bases; unmatched junction nucleotides: 15. This CDR3 comprises 18 residues. Looked up from germline, CDR1 is SGHDT and CDR2 is YYEEEE. CDR3 amino acids: CASSLPGLAAKKADTQYF. For the CDR3, the DNA is TGTGCCAGCAGCTTACCTGGACTAGCGGCCAAAAAAGCCGATACGCAGTATTTT.

The chain uses TRBV30 and TRBJ2-7; 9 nucleotides line up with TRBD1. The germline CDR1 and CDR2 sequences are GTSNPN and SVGIG (reference sequence). There are 14 residues in the CDR3. The V and J ends lost 1 base and 2 bases, in that order; junction bases with no gene match: 3. The CDR3 bases are TGTGCCTGGAGTGGGGGACAGGGCCCCTACGAGCAGTACTTC. Protein sequence: CAWSGGQGPYEQYF.

The rearrangement joins TRBV10-3 to TRBJ1-1, with D hard to call. Trimming left V 4 bases short and J 0 bases short, with 15 bases between. The germline V gene encodes CDR1 ENHRY and CDR2 SYGVKD. The CDR3 length is 16 residues. This chain's CDR3 is CAISGDRGILNTEAFF. DNA of the CDR3: TGTGCCATCAGTGGCGATAGAGGTATCTTGAACACTGAAGCTTTCTTT.

The rearrangement links TRBV28 to TRBJ1-5, with D perhaps TRBD1 (6 bases). CDR1 MDHEN and CDR2 SYDVKM come from the germline V gene. CDR3 length equals 14 residues. The V gene lost 7 bases and the J gene lost 4 bases, with 14 bases spanning the gap. The CDR3 loop is CASMNGGPNQPQHF. The CDR3 DNA reads TGTGCCAGCATGAACGGGGGGCCGAATCAGCCCCAGCATTTT.

The gene calls are TRBV27 and TRBJ1-2, with 10 bases that match TRBD1. V shed 6 bases, J shed 5 bases, and the junction held 9 bases outside the gene matches. The germline CDR1 and CDR2 sequences are MNHEY and SMNVEV (reference sequence). This CDR3 spans 15 amino acids. The CDR3 region has the DNA TGTGCCAGCAGCTTCTCCGGGACAGGGGCATATGGCTACACCTTC. The encoded protein is CASSFSGTGAYGYTF.

The chain links TRBV11-2 to TRBJ2-3; D is possibly TRBD2 (6 bases). The CDR3 has 15 residues. Trimming cost V 5 bases and J 0 bases, with 12 bases left between them. Germline lookup yields CDR1 SGHAT and CDR2 FQNNGV. CDR3 DNA sequence: TGTGCCAGCAGCAGGGAGGCGTACAGCACAGATACGCAGTATTTT. This translates into CASSREAYSTDTQYF.

This sequence joins TRBV5-1 and TRBJ2-5, with TRBD2 matching over 8 bases. Germline-derived CDR1 and CDR2 are SGHRS and YFSETQ. Trimming at V came to 4 bases and at J to 5 bases, leaving 16 bases not matched to a gene. CDR3 size: 17 residues. CDR3 DNA: TGCGCCAGCAGCCCAATCCCGCGCGGGGGGCTGGGGGAGACCCAGTACTTC. Protein sequence: CASSPIPRGGLGETQYF.

The V gene is TRBV9, the J gene TRBJ1-2, with unresolved D. The CDR3 is 15 amino acids. V gave up 3 bases and J gave up 4 bases, with 16 bases separating them. Germline V CDR1 and CDR2: SGDLS, YYNGEE. Here the CDR3 reads CASSESVAAGYGYTF. CDR3 in DNA: TGTGCCAGCAGCGAATCAGTGGCAGCGGGCTATGGCTACACCTTC.

The genes are TRBV13 and TRBJ1-1, with D possibly TRBD1 on 5 matching bases. The germline V gene encodes CDR1 PRHDT and CDR2 FYEKMQ (reference sequence). The CDR3 has 16 amino acids. The V and J ends lost 5 bases and 1 base respectively, with 17 bases between them. The CDR3 here is CASSSREGGTNTEAFF. CDR3 in DNA: TGTGCCAGCAGCAGCCGAGAAGGCGGGACGAACACTGAAGCTTTCTTT.

This clone was observed a single time. The V and J genes are TRBV4-1 and TRBJ2-1; 13 bases match TRBD2. The J segment lost 5 bases and the V segment lost 4 bases, leaving 11 bases of the junction unmatched. Germline V gene lookup returns CDR1 MGHRA and CDR2 YSYEKL. The CDR3 spans 18 residues. This chain's CDR3 is CASSPTPGTSGIDNEQFF. As DNA, the CDR3 is TGCGCCAGCAGCCCTACACCGGGGACTAGCGGGATAGACAATGAGCAGTTCTTC.

CDR3 coding DNA: TGTGCCAGCAGTCCCGACAGGGTAGGAAATCAGCCCCAGCATTTT. Its protein is CASSPDRVGNQPQHF. The chain employs TRBV2 and TRBJ1-5, with 7 bases matching TRBD1. With V trimmed by 5 bases and J by 4 bases, 8 bases remained unmatched. CDR3 size: 15 residues. Germline V gene sequence: CDR1 SNHLY, CDR2 FYNNEI. Drawing the rest from reference TRBV2 and TRBJ1-5, the complete variable domain is EPEVTQTPSHQVTQMGQEVILRCVPISNHLYFYWYRQILGQKVEFLVSFYNNEISEKSEIFDDQFSVERPDGSNFTLKIRSTKLEDSAMYFCASSPDRVGNQPQHFGDGTRLSIL.

This sequence joins TRBV2 and TRBJ1-1, with 8 nucleotides matching TRBD1. The V segment lost 10 bases and the J segment 11 bases; nucleotides outside the gene matches: 9. CDR1 is SNHLY and CDR2 is FYNNEI in the germline V gene. This CDR3 has 11 residues. The CDR3 DNA sequence: TGTGCCACCAAGACAGGGGCCGACGCTTTCTTT. This encodes CATKTGADAFF.

The chain is built from TRBV27 and TRBJ2-7, with TRBD1 matching 11 bases. The CDR3 runs to 14 residues. J lost 7 bases, V lost 5 bases, and 7 bases had no gene match. Germline CDR1 and CDR2: MNHEY and SMNVEV (reference sequence). The CDR3 bases are TGTGCCAGCAGTCTACTGGGACAGGGGGTAGAGCAGTACTTC. This encodes CASSLLGQGVEQYF.

The chain is built from TRBV11-3 and TRBJ2-7; 9 nucleotides match TRBD2. The CDR3 totals 14 residues. The V segment lost 4 bases and the J segment 7 bases; nucleotides outside the gene matches: 8. CDR1 is SGHNT and CDR2 is YENEEA in the germline V gene. CDR3 coding DNA: TGTGCCAGCAGCTCCGGACTAGCGAGGGAGGAGCAGTACTTC. Protein sequence: CASSSGLAREEQYF.

The chain carries TRBV5-1 and TRBJ1-1, with 7 bases lining up with TRBD1. The CDR3 contains 14 residues. Germline V gene lookup returns CDR1 SGHRS and CDR2 YFSETQ. V trimming: 2 bases; J trimming: 4 bases; junction bases outside the gene matches: 5. The CDR3 loop reads CASSFTGAGTEAFF. The CDR3 DNA sequence: TGCGCCAGCAGCTTCACAGGGGCGGGCACTGAAGCTTTCTTT.

The rearrangement links TRBV9 to TRBJ2-2, with D unclear. CDR1 is SGDLS and CDR2 is YYNGEE in the germline V gene. The CDR3 runs 13 residues. Trimming pared 3 bases from V and 4 bases from J, leaving 7 bases between. The CDR3: CASSGSRTGELFF. DNA of the CDR3: TGTGCCAGCAGCGGGAGCCGCACCGGGGAGCTGTTTTTT.

The rearrangement joins TRBV27 to TRBJ1-1; D is possibly TRBD1 (5 bases). Germline CDR1 MNHEY, CDR2 SMNVEV (reference sequence). CDR3 length: 14 residues. V gave up 2 bases and J gave up 2 bases, with 9 bases separating them. The CDR3 DNA sequence: TGTGCCAGCAGTTTAAGCAGGGAAAACACTGAAGCTTTCTTT. Its translation: CASSLSRENTEAFF.

The rearrangement joins TRBV19 to TRBJ1-2; 8 nucleotides line up with TRBD1. J lost 5 bases, V lost 7 bases, and 12 bases had no gene match. Germline CDR1 reads LNHDA; CDR2 reads SQIVND (reference sequence). This CDR3 contains 15 residues. In DNA, the CDR3 is TGTGCCAGTACCTATAGCAGGACAGGGAATTATGGCTACACCTTC. This codes for CASTYSRTGNYGYTF.

The V and J genes are TRBV5-1 and TRBJ1-1, with a tentative D call TRBD1 (5 bases). This CDR3 contains 14 residues. Trimming took off 7 bases at V and 3 bases at J, with 16 bases between the two ends. Germline lookup yields CDR1 SGHRS and CDR2 YFSETQ. The CDR3 DNA follows: TGCGCCAGCGCCCCGTTCTCGGGGGACACTGAAGCTTTCTTT. Encoded protein: CASAPFSGDTEAFF. The whole variable domain, filled in from reference TRBV5-1 and TRBJ1-1, reads KAGVTQTPRYLIKTRGQQVTLSCSPISGHRSVSWYQQTPGQGLQFLFEYFSETQRNKGNFPGRFSGRQFSNSRSEMNVSTLELGDSALYLCASAPFSGDTEAFFGQGTRLTVV.

V usage is TRBV30 and J usage is TRBJ1-2; 8 bases fit TRBD1. V lost 3 bases, J lost 10 bases, and 7 bases stayed unmatched. This CDR3 is built from 12 residues. The germline V gene encodes CDR1 GTSNPN and CDR2 SVGIG (reference sequence). DNA of the CDR3: TGTGCCTGGAGCGCCTGGGACAGGACCTACACCTTC. Translating gives CAWSAWDRTYTF.

V is TRBV6-6 and J is TRBJ1-1; D is possibly TRBD1 (6 bases). CDR3 length: 13 residues. Trimming removed 5 bases at V and 6 bases at J, with 13 bases between. Looked up from germline, CDR1 is MNHNY and CDR2 is SVGAGI (reference sequence). This CDR3 reads CASSDTGSPEAFF. In DNA, the CDR3 is TGTGCCAGCAGTGACACAGGGTCCCCTGAAGCTTTCTTT.

The chain combines TRBV7-3 with TRBJ2-3; D remains unclear. Germline lookup yields CDR1 SGHTA and CDR2 FQGTGA. Trimming shortened V by 4 bases and J by 3 bases, and 8 bases separated the two germline ends. The CDR3 contains 13 residues. In nucleotides, the CDR3 is TGTGCCAGCAGCTCCCCCGGGACAGATACGCAGTATTTT. This translates into CASSSPGTDTQYF.

The chain carries TRBV27 and TRBJ2-7; weak D call: TRBD2 (6 bases). Trimming pared 6 bases from V and 3 bases from J, leaving 18 bases between. This CDR3 has 15 amino acids. CDR1 is MNHEY, CDR2 SMNVEV, per germline (reference sequence). CDR3 loop: CASRIAGSRGYEQYF. The CDR3 nucleotides are TGTGCCAGCAGGATCGCCGGGAGTAGAGGCTACGAGCAGTACTTC.

V usage is TRBV18 and J usage is TRBJ1-1, with D possibly matching TRBD1 (5 bases). CDR3 size: 14 residues. V was clipped by 3 bases and J by 3 bases, with 11 bases between them. Germline V gives CDR1 KGHSH, CDR2 LQKENI. The CDR3 sequence is CASSPRGRYTEAFF. The CDR3 region has the DNA TGTGCCAGCTCACCCCGGGGGAGGTACACTGAAGCTTTCTTT.

This chain joins TRBV5-1 and TRBJ2-2; maybe TRBD2 (5 bases). The CDR3 covers 16 residues. The V gene lost 3 bases and the J gene lost 8 bases, with 20 bases spanning the gap. The germline CDR1 and CDR2 sequences are SGHRS and YFSETQ. The CDR3 sequence: CASSSDWLDGLGELFF. The CDR3 region has the DNA TGCGCCAGCAGCTCGGACTGGTTAGATGGGTTGGGGGAGCTGTTTTTT.